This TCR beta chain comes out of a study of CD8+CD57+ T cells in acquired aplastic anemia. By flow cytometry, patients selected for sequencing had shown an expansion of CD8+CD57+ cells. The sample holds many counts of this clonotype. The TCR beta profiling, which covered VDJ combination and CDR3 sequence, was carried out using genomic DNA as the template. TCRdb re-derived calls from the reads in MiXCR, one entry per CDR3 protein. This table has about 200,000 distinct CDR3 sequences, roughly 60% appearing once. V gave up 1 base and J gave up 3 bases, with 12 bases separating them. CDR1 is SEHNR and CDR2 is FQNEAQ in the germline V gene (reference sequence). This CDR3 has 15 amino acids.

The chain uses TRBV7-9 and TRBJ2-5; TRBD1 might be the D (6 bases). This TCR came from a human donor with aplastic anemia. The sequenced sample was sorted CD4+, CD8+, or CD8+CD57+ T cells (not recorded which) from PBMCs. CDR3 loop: CASSLVRGIEETQYF. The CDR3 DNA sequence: TGTGCCAGCAGCTTAGTCAGGGGTATTGAAGAGACCCAGTACTTC.